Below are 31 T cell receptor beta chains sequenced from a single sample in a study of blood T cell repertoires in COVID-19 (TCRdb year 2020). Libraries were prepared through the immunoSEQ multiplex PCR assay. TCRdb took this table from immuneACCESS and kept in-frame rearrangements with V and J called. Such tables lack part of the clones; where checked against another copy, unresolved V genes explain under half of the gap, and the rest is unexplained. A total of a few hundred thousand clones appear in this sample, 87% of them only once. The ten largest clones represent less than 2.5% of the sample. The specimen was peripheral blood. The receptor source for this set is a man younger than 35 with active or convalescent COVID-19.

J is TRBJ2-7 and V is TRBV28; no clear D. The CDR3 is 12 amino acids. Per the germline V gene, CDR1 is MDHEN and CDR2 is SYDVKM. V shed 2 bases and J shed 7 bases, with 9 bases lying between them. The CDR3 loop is CASSLKAGEQYF. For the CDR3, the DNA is TGTGCCAGCAGTTTAAAGGCAGGAGAGCAGTACTTC.

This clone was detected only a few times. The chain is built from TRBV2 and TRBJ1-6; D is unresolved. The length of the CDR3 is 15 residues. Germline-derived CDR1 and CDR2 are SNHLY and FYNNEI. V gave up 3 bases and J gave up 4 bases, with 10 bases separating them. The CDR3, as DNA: TGTGCCAGCAGTGACACGGACTCATATAATTCACCCCTCCACTTT. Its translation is CASSDTDSYNSPLHF.

CDR3 nucleotide sequence: TGTGCCAGCTCACAAAGACAGGGAGGCGAAAAACTGTTTTTT. This sequence encodes CASSQRQGGEKLFF. This sequence joins TRBV18 and TRBJ1-4, with 7 positions matching TRBD1. The trim removed 4 bases at V and 8 bases at J, leaving 7 bases unmatched. The CDR3 is made up of 14 amino acids. The germline V gene encodes CDR1 KGHSH and CDR2 LQKENI.

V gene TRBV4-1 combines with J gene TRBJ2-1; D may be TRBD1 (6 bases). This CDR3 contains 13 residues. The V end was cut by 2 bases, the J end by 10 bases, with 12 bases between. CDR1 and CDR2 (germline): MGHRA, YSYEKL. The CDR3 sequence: CASSQNRVAEQFF. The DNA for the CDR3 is TGCGCCAGCAGCCAAAACAGGGTGGCGGAGCAGTTCTTC.

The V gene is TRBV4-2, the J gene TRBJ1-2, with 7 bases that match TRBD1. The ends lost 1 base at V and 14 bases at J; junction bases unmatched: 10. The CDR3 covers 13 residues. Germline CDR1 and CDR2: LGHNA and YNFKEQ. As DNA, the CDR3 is TGTGCCAGCAGCCAAGGCCCCCAGGGGGTGAGGACCTTC. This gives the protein CASSQGPQGVRTF.

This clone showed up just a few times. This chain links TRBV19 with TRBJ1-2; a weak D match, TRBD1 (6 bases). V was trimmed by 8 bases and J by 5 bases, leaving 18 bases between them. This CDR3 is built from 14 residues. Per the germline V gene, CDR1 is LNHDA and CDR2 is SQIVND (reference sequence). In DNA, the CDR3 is TGTGCCAGTTCCCCAGGGACAACTTCATATGGCTACACCTTC. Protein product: CASSPGTTSYGYTF.

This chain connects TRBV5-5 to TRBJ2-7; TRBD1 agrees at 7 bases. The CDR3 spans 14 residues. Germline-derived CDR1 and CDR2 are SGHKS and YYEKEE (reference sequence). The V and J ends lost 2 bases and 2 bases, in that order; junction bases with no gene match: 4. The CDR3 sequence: CASSLYRGTYEQYF. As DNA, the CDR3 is TGTGCCAGCAGCTTATACAGGGGAACCTACGAGCAGTACTTC.

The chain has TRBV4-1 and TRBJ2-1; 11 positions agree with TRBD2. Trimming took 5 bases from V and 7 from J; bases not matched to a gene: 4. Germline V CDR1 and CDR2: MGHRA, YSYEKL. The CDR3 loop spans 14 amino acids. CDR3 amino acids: CASSSSGGWNEQFF. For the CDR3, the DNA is TGCGCCAGCAGCTCTAGCGGGGGGTGGAATGAGCAGTTCTTC.

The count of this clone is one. The CDR3 sequence: CASSPGLEIGGEAFF. In nucleotides, the CDR3 is TGTGCCAGCTCACCAGGGTTAGAAATCGGGGGTGAGGCTTTCTTT. The chain links TRBV18 to TRBJ1-1, with TRBD1 as a possible D gene (5 bases). The CDR3 runs 15 residues. V lost 2 bases to trimming and J lost 11 bases, with 21 bases between them. Germline loops: CDR1 KGHSH, CDR2 LQKENI.

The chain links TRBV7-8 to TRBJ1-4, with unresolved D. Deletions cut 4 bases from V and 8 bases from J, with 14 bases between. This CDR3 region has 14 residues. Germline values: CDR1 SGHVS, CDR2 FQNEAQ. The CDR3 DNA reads TGTGCCAGCAGCTCCGCCGAGGGTTGGGAAAAACTGTTTTTT. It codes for CASSSAEGWEKLFF. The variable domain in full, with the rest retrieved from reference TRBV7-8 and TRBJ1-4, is GAGVSQSPRYKVAKRGQDVALRCDPISGHVSLFWYQQALGQGPEFLTYFQNEAQLDKSGLPSDRFFAERPEGSVSTLKIQRTQQEDSAVYLCASSSAEGWEKLFFGSGTQLSVL.

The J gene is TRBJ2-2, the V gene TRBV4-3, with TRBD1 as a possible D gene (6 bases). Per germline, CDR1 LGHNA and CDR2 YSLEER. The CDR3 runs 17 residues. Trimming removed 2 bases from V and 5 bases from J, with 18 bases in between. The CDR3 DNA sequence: TGCGCCAGCAGCCAATCCGGGACACGGCCTGGAACCGGGGAGCTGTTTTTT. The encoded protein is CASSQSGTRPGTGELFF.

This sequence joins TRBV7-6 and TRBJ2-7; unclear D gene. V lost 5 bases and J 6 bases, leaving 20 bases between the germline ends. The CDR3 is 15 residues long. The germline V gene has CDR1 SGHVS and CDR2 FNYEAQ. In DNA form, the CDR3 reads TGTGCCAGCAGCCACCCCGGCGGCTTGAGTTCCGAGCAGTACTTC. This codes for CASSHPGGLSSEQYF. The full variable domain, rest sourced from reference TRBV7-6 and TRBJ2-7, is GAGVSQSPRYKVTKRGQDVALRCDPISGHVSLYWYRQALGQGPEFLTYFNYEAQQDKSGLPNDRFSAERPEGSISTLTIQRTEQRDSAMYRCASSHPGGLSSEQYFGPGTRLTVT.

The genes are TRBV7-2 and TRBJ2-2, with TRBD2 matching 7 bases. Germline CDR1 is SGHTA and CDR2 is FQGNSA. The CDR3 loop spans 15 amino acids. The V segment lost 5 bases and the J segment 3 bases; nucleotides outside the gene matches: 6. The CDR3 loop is CASSRVGLDTGELFF. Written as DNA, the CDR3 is TGTGCCAGCAGCCGGGTTGGACTAGACACCGGGGAGCTGTTTTTT.

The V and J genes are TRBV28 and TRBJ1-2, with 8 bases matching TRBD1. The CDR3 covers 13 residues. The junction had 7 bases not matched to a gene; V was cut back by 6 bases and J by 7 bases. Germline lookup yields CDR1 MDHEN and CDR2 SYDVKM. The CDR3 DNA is TGTGCCAGCAGCCCTGACAGGGGTGGTGGCTACACCTTC. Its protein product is CASSPDRGGGYTF.

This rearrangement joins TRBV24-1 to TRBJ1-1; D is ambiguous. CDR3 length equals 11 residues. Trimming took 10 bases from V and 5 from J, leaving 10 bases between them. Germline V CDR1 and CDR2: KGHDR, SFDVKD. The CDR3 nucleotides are TGTGCCACGGCTCGCGGGACTGAAGCTTTCTTT. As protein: CATARGTEAFF.

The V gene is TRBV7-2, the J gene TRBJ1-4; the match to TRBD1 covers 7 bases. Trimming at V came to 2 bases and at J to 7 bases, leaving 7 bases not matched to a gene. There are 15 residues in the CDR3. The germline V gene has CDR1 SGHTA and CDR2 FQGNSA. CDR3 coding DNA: TGTGCCAGCAGCTTACAACAGGGGATCGGTGAAAAACTGTTTTTT. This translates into CASSLQQGIGEKLFF.

CDR3 bases: TGTGCCAGCAGGCTTAGGGGCTCCAGATCTGAAGCTTTCTTT. Amino acids: CASRLRGSRSEAFF. The V gene is TRBV6-5, the J gene TRBJ1-1; TRBD1 might be the D (5 bases). Trimming shortened V by 6 bases and J by 6 bases, and 17 bases separated the two germline ends. Germline V gene sequence: CDR1 MNHEY, CDR2 SVGAGI. This CDR3 is built from 14 residues.

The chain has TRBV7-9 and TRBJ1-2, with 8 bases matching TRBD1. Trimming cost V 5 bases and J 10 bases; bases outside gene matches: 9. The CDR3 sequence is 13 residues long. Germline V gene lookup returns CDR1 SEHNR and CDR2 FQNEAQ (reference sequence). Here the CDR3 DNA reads TGTGCCAGCAGCGGACGGGACAGGAGCGTCTACACCTTC. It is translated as CASSGRDRSVYTF. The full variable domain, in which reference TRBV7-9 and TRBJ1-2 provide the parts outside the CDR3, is DTGVSQNPRHKITKRGQNVTFRCDPISEHNRLYWYRQTLGQGPEFLTYFQNEAQLEKSRLLSDRFSAERPKGSFSTLEIQRTEQGDSAMYLCASSGRDRSVYTFGSGTRLTVV.

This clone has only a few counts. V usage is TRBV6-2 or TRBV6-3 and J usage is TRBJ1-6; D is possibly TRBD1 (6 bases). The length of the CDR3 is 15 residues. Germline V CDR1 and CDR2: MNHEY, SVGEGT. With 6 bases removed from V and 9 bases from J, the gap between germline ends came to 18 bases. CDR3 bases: TGTGCCAGCAGCGTCGGACAGCATGGAGCTTCACCCCTCCACTTT. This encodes CASSVGQHGASPLHF.

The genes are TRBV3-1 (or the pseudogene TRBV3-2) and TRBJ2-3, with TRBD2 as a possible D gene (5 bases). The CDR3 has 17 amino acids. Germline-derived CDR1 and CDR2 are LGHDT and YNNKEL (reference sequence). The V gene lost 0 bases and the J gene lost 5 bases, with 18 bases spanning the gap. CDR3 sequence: CASSQDREGFGKDTQYF. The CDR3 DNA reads TGTGCCAGCAGCCAAGATAGGGAAGGGTTCGGGAAAGATACGCAGTATTTT.

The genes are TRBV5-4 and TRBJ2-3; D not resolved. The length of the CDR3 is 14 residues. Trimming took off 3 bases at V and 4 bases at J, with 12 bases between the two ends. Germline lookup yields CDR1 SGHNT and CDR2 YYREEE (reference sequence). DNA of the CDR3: TGTGCCAGCAGCTGGAGTGCCCTCCCAGATACGCAGTATTTT. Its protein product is CASSWSALPDTQYF.

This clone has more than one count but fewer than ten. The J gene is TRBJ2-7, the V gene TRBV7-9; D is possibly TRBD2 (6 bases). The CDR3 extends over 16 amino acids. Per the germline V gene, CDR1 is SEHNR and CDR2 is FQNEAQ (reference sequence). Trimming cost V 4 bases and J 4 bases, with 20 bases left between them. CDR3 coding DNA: TGTGCCAGCAGCTCTACTCGGGCTAGCGCATTTTACGAGCAGTACTTC. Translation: CASSSTRASAFYEQYF.

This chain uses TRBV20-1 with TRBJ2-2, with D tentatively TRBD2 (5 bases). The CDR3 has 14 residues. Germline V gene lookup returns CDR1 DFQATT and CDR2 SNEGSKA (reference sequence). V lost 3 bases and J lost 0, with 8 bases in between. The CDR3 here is CSASSDSNTGELFF. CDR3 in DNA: TGCAGTGCTAGTAGCGACTCGAACACCGGGGAGCTGTTTTTT.

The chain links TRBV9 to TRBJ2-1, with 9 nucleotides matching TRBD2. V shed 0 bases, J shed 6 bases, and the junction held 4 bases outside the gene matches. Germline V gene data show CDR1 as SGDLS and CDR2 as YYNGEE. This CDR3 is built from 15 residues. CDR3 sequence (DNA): TGTGCCAGCAGCGTAGGTGGCGGGAGGGCCAATGAGCAGTTCTTC. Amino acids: CASSVGGGRANEQFF.

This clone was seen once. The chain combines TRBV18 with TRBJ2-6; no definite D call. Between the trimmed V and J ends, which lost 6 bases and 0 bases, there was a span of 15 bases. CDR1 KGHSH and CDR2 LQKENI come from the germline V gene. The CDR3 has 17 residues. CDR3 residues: CASSPPGPSSGANVLTF. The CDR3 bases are TGTGCCAGCTCTCCCCCGGGTCCCAGCTCTGGGGCCAACGTCCTGACTTTC.

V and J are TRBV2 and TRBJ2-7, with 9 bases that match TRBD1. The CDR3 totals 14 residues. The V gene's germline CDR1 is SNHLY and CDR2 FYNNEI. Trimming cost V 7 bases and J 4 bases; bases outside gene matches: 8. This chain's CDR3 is CASTSGTGPYEQYF. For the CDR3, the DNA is TGTGCCAGCACATCCGGGACAGGGCCTTACGAGCAGTACTTC. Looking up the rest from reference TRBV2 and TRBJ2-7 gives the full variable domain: EPEVTQTPSHQVTQMGQEVILRCVPISNHLYFYWYRQILGQKVEFLVSFYNNEISEKSEIFDDQFSVERPDGSNFTLKIRSTKLEDSAMYFCASTSGTGPYEQYFGPGTRLTVT.

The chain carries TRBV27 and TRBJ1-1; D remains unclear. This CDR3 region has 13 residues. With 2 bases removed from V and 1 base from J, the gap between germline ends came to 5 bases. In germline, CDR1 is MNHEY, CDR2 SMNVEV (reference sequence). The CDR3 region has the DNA TGTGCCAGCAGTTTACTACGGAACACTGAAGCTTTCTTT. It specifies CASSLLRNTEAFF.

The DNA of the CDR3 is TGTGCCAGTGGACAGGGGGTATCCTACGAGCAGTACTTC. This translates into CASGQGVSYEQYF. The chain combines TRBV27 with TRBJ2-7; TRBD1 matches 10 bases. Trimming cost V 9 bases and J 1 base; bases outside gene matches: 3. Germline V gives CDR1 MNHEY, CDR2 SMNVEV (reference sequence). The CDR3 has 13 amino acids.

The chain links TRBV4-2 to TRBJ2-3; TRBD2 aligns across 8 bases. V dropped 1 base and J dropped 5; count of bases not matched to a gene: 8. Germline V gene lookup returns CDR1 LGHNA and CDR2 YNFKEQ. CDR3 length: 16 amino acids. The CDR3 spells CASSQGSRGVRDTQYF. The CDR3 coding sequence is TGTGCCAGCAGCCAAGGCTCGCGGGGGGTTCGAGATACGCAGTATTTT.

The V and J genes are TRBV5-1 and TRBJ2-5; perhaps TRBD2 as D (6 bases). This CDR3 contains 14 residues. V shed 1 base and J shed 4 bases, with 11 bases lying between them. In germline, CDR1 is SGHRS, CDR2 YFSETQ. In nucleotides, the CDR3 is TGCGCCAGCAGCTTGATGCGGGGCTCAGAGACCCAGTACTTC. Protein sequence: CASSLMRGSETQYF.

The CDR3 bases are TGTGCCAGCCACGCGGAGGAATACGGCTACACCTTC. As protein: CASHAEEYGYTF. V and J are TRBV5-6 and TRBJ1-2; D is undetermined. CDR3 length: 12 residues. The germline V gene encodes CDR1 SGHDT and CDR2 YYEEEE. Trimming cost V 7 bases and J 8 bases, with 15 bases left between them.